This T cell receptor (beta chain) came from a study of blood T cell repertoires in COVID-19. Deletions cut 3 bases from V and 4 bases from J, with 9 bases between. CDR1 MNHEY and CDR2 SMNVEV come from the germline V gene (reference sequence). This CDR3 is 13 amino acids long. Libraries were prepared by immunoSEQ multiplex PCR; TCRdb keeps only in-frame clonotypes and omits some of them. The sample consists of some 170,000 clones, 87% of them appearing once. The sequenced sample consisted of peripheral blood. The genes are TRBV27 and TRBJ1-1, with TRBD1 as a possible D gene (5 bases). The TCR comes from a woman between 50 and 59 years old with acute or convalescent COVID-19. CDR3 in amino acids: CASSFQGVTEAFF. For the CDR3, the DNA is TGTGCCAGCAGTTTTCAGGGTGTCACTGAAGCTTTCTTT.